Sequencing of this T cell receptor (beta chain) was carried out in a study of blood T cells in healthy people across ages (dated by TCRdb to 2015 to 2017). Broadly, across the study: In model experiments, template switching captured about one uniquely barcoded TCR beta cDNA molecule for every two T cells. To track age-related changes in TCR beta repertoire diversity, the study relied on deep sequencing normalized with unique cDNA molecular identifiers. Donors were grouped into four age groups: young (average approximately 15 years), middle-aged (around 39), aged (around 66) and long-lived (82). To avoid experimental bias, donors of different ages were spread randomly across the sequencing lanes. The study analyzed two additional independent replicas of 1 million unique cDNA reads from the same blood draw for two donors, one aged 18 to 29 and one aged 80 or older.

From a lookup of the germline V gene (reference sequence), CDR1 and CDR2 are DFQATT and SNEGSKA. The junction shows trimming of 3 bases on V and 7 bases on J, and the gene matches do not reach 7 bases of it. From the cysteine through the phenylalanine, the CDR3 covers 16 amino acids. CDR3 DNA is the only sequence kept; it has 48 bases, read in frame from the first base. Donors were 39 systemically healthy Caucasian individuals from Russia aged roughly 6 to 100 years. Each donor gave around 9 milliliters of peripheral blood, collected into EDTA-treated Vacutainer tubes. PBMCs were isolated by Ficoll-Paque density-gradient centrifugation, with at least 6 million obtained per sample. Total RNA, at least 6 micrograms per sample, was extracted from PBMCs with Trizol reagent. Naive CD45RAhigh/CD27high T cell percentages were measured by flow cytometry on a PBMC aliquot from every donor. Summary of the overall study and its limitations: The long-lived group showed more naive CD4+ T cells, fewer expanded clones and increased TCR diversity than the aged group, suggesting age selection. There was a strong correlation between observed TCR beta diversity and the percentage of naive T cells measured by flow cytometry. Since profiling was done on bulk unsorted PBMCs, naive and antigen-experienced compartments could not be conclusively compared. As age increased, observed TCR beta diversity per million T cells dropped in a roughly linear way, and a significant reduction was already evident by age about 40. Donor CMV infection status was unknown, potentially confounding age-related changes in expanded clonotypes. Estimates of total diversity based on one million sequenced T cells were regarded as lower bounds and as underestimates.

The library was generated by 5' RACE. Sequencing was carried out with an Illumina HiSeq 2500. The second PCR ran for roughly 7 to 12 cycles and used a J-beta primer mix along with a sample-barcoded 5' primer. A template-switch 5' adaptor carrying 12 random nucleotides introduced a unique molecular identifier onto each TCR beta cDNA molecule. At least 2.5 million CDR3-containing paired-end reads were obtained from each sample. All of the RNA was converted into first-strand cDNA using the Mint cDNA synthesis kit, with a TRBC-specific oligonucleotide serving as the primer. After uracil-DNA glycosylase treatment, a first 18-cycle PCR used universal primers M1SS and BC2_uni_R on all cDNA. As for the original processing: For normalization, 1 million high-quality reads, each with a distinct molecular identifier, were randomly selected from each sample. Instead of being binned into consensus sequences, reads that shared molecular identifiers were thrown out. MiTCR, run with a Q25 quality threshold and the strictest error-elimination algorithm, handled CDR3 identification, clonotype clustering and error correction. Lower-bound total TCR beta diversity was estimated with a nonparametric unseen species model using Euler transformation. TCRdb reprocessed the public reads (quality trimming at Q25 with fastp, clone calling with MiXCR) and kept in-frame beta chains. Entries are consolidated by CDR3 protein sequence, retaining the most common genes and DNA. TCRdb, not the original authors, processed these V and J calls. The sample table lists under 950,000 distinct CDR3 sequences, about 24% of them with a count of one. The leading ten clones occupy around a fifth of the sample.

With respect to this clonotype: No cognate antigen has been identified for it. Base quality data are lacking; no much larger clone is found one base away.

The chain uses TRBV20-1 and TRBJ2-1; 15 of the junction bases match TRBD2. The sequencing sample was made of blood. The source of this sequence is a man between 70 and 80 years old in good health. The DNA sequence follows: TGCAGTGCTAGGACTGGACTAGCGGGAGGGTCGAATGAGCAGTTCTTC. Its protein is CSARTGLAGGSNEQFF.